Listed below are T cell receptor beta chains from one sample, sequenced in a study of shared clonotypes between healthy human individuals. TCRdb's table, derived via immunoSEQ multiplex PCR, lists solely in-frame clones and lacks some. The sample records 800,000 to 950,000 clones, around 96% being singletons. Sequenced: naive CD8+ T cells sorted from blood. The receptor set was obtained from a man aged 25-45 years in good health. Each CDR3 is given with its conserved first and last residue. A D gene is named only where the DNA matches it firmly. Part of the rows lack a size; the others show once, few, many or a class for expanded clones.

D gene: .; V gene: TRBV19; J gene: TRBJ2-7; clone size: .; CDR3 protein: CASSFQGGSYEQYF; CDR3 DNA: TGTGCCAGTAGTTTCCAGGGGGGGTCCTACGAGCAGTACTTC
D gene: TRBD1; V gene: TRBV5-1; J gene: TRBJ2-7; clone size: .; CDR3 protein: CASSSGQGVGEQYF; CDR3 DNA: TGCGCCAGCAGCTCTGGACAGGGGGTGGGCGAGCAGTACTTC
D gene: TRBD1; V gene: TRBV4-1; J gene: TRBJ2-7; clone size: .; CDR3 protein: CASSQDPGQGYEQYF; CDR3 DNA: TGCGCCAGCAGCCAAGATCCGGGACAGGGCTACGAGCAGTACTTC
D gene: TRBD2; V gene: TRBV7-6; J gene: TRBJ2-2; clone size: .; CDR3 protein: CASSFRGLAGGLSTGELFF; CDR3 DNA: TGTGCCAGCAGCTTTAGGGGACTAGCGGGAGGATTGAGCACCGGGGAGCTGTTTTTT
D gene: TRBD1; V gene: TRBV5-4; J gene: TRBJ2-1; clone size: .; CDR3 protein: CASAGTDNEQFF; CDR3 DNA: TGTGCCAGCGCCGGGACAGACAATGAGCAGTTCTTC
D gene: TRBD2; V gene: TRBV4-1; J gene: TRBJ2-7; clone size: .; CDR3 protein: CASSQALAGVGLSYEQYF; CDR3 DNA: TGCGCCAGCAGCCAAGCACTAGCGGGAGTTGGCCTTTCCTACGAGCAGTACTTC
D gene: .; V gene: TRBV13; J gene: TRBJ2-7; clone size: .; CDR3 protein: CASSPDSSETYEQYF; CDR3 DNA: TGTGCCAGCAGCCCTGACTCCTCTGAAACCTACGAGCAGTACTTC
D gene: .; V gene: TRBV27; J gene: TRBJ2-7; clone size: few; CDR3 protein: CASSFAVSYEQYF; CDR3 DNA: TGTGCCAGCAGTTTTGCGGTTTCCTACGAGCAGTACTTC
D gene: .; V gene: TRBV14; J gene: TRBJ2-7; clone size: .; CDR3 protein: CASSQGWQGRSEQYF; CDR3 DNA: TGTGCCAGCAGCCAAGGTTGGCAGGGTCGGAGCGAGCAGTACTTC
D gene: .; V gene: TRBV7-8; J gene: TRBJ2-7; clone size: .; CDR3 protein: CASSTRRQAYEQYF; CDR3 DNA: TGTGCCAGCAGCACCCGGAGACAAGCCTACGAGCAGTACTTC
D gene: .; V gene: TRBV28; J gene: TRBJ2-7; clone size: once; CDR3 protein: CASSWGRVEEGYEQYF; CDR3 DNA: TGTGCCAGCAGTTGGGGCAGGGTCGAGGAGGGGTACGAGCAGTACTTC
D gene: TRBD1; V gene: TRBV29-1; J gene: TRBJ2-5; clone size: .; CDR3 protein: CSVDKQGDQETQYF; CDR3 DNA: TGCAGCGTTGACAAACAGGGGGATCAAGAGACCCAGTACTTC
D gene: .; V gene: TRBV5-1; J gene: TRBJ2-1; clone size: once; CDR3 protein: CASTPPNYNEQFF; CDR3 DNA: TGCGCCAGCACCCCTCCCAACTACAATGAGCAGTTCTTC
D gene: TRBD2; V gene: TRBV19; J gene: TRBJ2-7; clone size: once; CDR3 protein: CASSSGLAGYYEQYF; CDR3 DNA: TGTGCCAGTAGCTCCGGACTAGCGGGGTACTACGAGCAGTACTTC
D gene: TRBD2; V gene: TRBV29-1; J gene: TRBJ2-2; clone size: .; CDR3 protein: CSVGGLAGNYGELFF; CDR3 DNA: TGCAGCGTTGGTGGACTAGCGGGGAATTACGGGGAGCTGTTTTTT
D gene: TRBD1; V gene: TRBV27; J gene: TRBJ2-2; clone size: .; CDR3 protein: CASSLSPLRQGTGELFF; CDR3 DNA: TGTGCCAGCAGTTTATCTCCCCTTCGACAGGGAACCGGGGAGCTGTTTTTT
D gene: TRBD2; V gene: TRBV7-6; J gene: TRBJ2-2; clone size: .; CDR3 protein: CASRGTSGENTGELFF; CDR3 DNA: TGTGCCAGCAGGGGGACTAGCGGGGAAAACACCGGGGAGCTGTTTTTT
D gene: .; V gene: TRBV6-5; J gene: TRBJ1-5; clone size: once; CDR3 protein: CASSYSGDNNQPQHF; CDR3 DNA: TGTGCCAGCAGTTACAGCGGGGACAACAATCAGCCCCAGCATTTT
D gene: .; V gene: TRBV6-1; J gene: TRBJ2-2; clone size: once; CDR3 protein: CASLNKDTGELFF; CDR3 DNA: TGTGCCAGCCTTAATAAGGACACCGGGGAGCTGTTTTTT
D gene: .; V gene: TRBV7-6; J gene: TRBJ1-5; clone size: .; CDR3 protein: CASSTSSWSQPQHF; CDR3 DNA: TGTGCCAGCAGCACGTCCTCCTGGAGCCAGCCCCAGCATTTT
D gene: .; V gene: TRBV2; J gene: TRBJ2-3; clone size: few; CDR3 protein: CASSDDFSDTQYF; CDR3 DNA: TGTGCCAGCAGTGATGACTTTTCAGATACGCAGTATTTT
D gene: TRBD1; V gene: TRBV27; J gene: TRBJ2-7; clone size: .; CDR3 protein: CASRGTAYEQYF; CDR3 DNA: TGTGCCAGCAGGGGGACAGCCTACGAGCAGTACTTC
D gene: .; V gene: TRBV7-9; J gene: TRBJ2-5; clone size: .; CDR3 protein: CASSLGNQETQYF; CDR3 DNA: TGTGCCAGCAGCTTAGGGAACCAAGAGACCCAGTACTTC
D gene: .; V gene: TRBV6-5; J gene: TRBJ1-2; clone size: few; CDR3 protein: CASRSPGFYGYTF; CDR3 DNA: TGTGCCAGCAGATCACCGGGGTTCTATGGCTACACCTTC
D gene: .; V gene: TRBV7-8; J gene: TRBJ2-1; clone size: .; CDR3 protein: CASSFLLGSNEQFF; CDR3 DNA: TGTGCCAGCAGCTTTCTCCTCGGGAGTAATGAGCAGTTCTTC
D gene: TRBD2; V gene: TRBV7-9; J gene: TRBJ2-2; clone size: .; CDR3 protein: CASSSIMGLAEPYPF; CDR3 DNA: TGTGCCAGCAGCTCGATAATGGGACTAGCGGAACCATACCCATTT
D gene: .; V gene: TRBV27; J gene: TRBJ2-7; clone size: .; CDR3 protein: CASSFLEGVPYEQYF; CDR3 DNA: TGTGCCAGCAGTTTCCTGGAGGGCGTCCCCTACGAGCAGTACTTC
D gene: TRBD2; V gene: TRBV11-2; J gene: TRBJ2-1; clone size: .; CDR3 protein: CASGVIGGGYNEQFF; CDR3 DNA: TGTGCCAGCGGGGTTATTGGCGGGGGCTACAATGAGCAGTTCTTC
D gene: .; V gene: TRBV29-1; J gene: TRBJ2-7; clone size: .; CDR3 protein: CSVVRNYEQYF; CDR3 DNA: TGCAGCGTTGTACGGAACTACGAGCAGTACTTC
D gene: .; V gene: TRBV23-1; J gene: TRBJ1-5; clone size: .; CDR3 protein: CASKKHRPLNQPQHF; CDR3 DNA: TGCGCCAGCAAAAAACACCGCCCGCTCAATCAGCCCCAGCATTTT
D gene: .; V gene: TRBV9; J gene: TRBJ2-3; clone size: .; CDR3 protein: CASSVYPGEGTDTQYF; CDR3 DNA: TGTGCCAGCAGCGTATATCCAGGGGAAGGCACAGATACGCAGTATTTT
D gene: .; V gene: TRBV7-9; J gene: TRBJ2-5; clone size: .; CDR3 protein: CASMKTEFGFQETQYF; CDR3 DNA: TGTGCCAGCATGAAAACCGAGTTTGGGTTCCAAGAGACCCAGTACTTC
D gene: .; V gene: TRBV27; J gene: TRBJ2-2; clone size: .; CDR3 protein: CASGRESGELFF; CDR3 DNA: TGTGCCAGTGGCAGGGAGAGCGGGGAGCTGTTTTTT